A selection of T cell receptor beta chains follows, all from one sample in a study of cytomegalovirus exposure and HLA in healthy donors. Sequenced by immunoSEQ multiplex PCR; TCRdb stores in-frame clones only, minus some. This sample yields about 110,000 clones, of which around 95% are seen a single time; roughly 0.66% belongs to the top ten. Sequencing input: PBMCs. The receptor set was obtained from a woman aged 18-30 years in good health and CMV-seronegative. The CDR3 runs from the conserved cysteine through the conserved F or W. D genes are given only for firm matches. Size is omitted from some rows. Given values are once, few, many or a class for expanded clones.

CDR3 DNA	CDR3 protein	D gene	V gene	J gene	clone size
TGCGCCAGCAGCCCACAAGACACCGCCTACGAGCAGTACTTC	CASSPQDTAYEQYF	NA	TRBV4-3	TRBJ2-7	NA
TGTGCCAGCAGTTTGATGAGGGCTAATGAGCAGTTCTTC	CASSLMRANEQFF	NA	TRBV28	TRBJ2-1	NA
TGTGCCAGCAGTCCCAAGACAGGGGGCGTTAAAGGCTACACCTTC	CASSPKTGGVKGYTF	TRBD1	TRBV27	TRBJ1-2	once
TGCGCCAGCAGCCAAGCCAGGACCTACGAGCAGTACTTC	CASSQARTYEQYF	NA	TRBV4-1	TRBJ2-7	NA
TGTGCCAGCAGCGAGGGGGAGCGAGAAAAACTGTTTTTT	CASSEGEREKLFF	NA	TRBV2	TRBJ1-4	NA
TGTGCCAGCAGTATGGCGACAGGGGCCGGGGCCAACGTCCTGACTTTC	CASSMATGAGANVLTF	TRBD1	TRBV27	TRBJ2-6	NA
TGTGCCAGCAGCCAACTAGCGGGGGGTCCGAATGAGCAGTTCTTC	CASSQLAGGPNEQFF	TRBD2	TRBV7-3	TRBJ2-1	NA
TGCGCCAGCAGCAGAGATCCAGGGGGCGCGGGGGAGACCCAGTACTTC	CASSRDPGGAGETQYF	TRBD1	TRBV5-1	TRBJ2-5	NA
TGTGCCAGCAGCACTCAAAACACTGAAGCTTTCTTT	CASSTQNTEAFF	NA	TRBV9	TRBJ1-1	once
TGTGCCACCAGCAGAGATGACATGGACAGTAGTCACCGGTTCTTC	CATSRDDMDSSHRFF	NA	TRBV15	TRBJ1-2	NA
TGCGCCAGCAGCACCGGGACAGGGTTCTACGAGCAGTACTTC	CASSTGTGFYEQYF	TRBD1	TRBV5-1	TRBJ2-7	NA
TGCGCCAGCAGCCGAACAGGCGGGGGACAGCCCCAGCATTTT	CASSRTGGGQPQHF	NA	TRBV4-1	TRBJ1-5	NA
TGTGCCAGCAGTTTATCGTCAAGCGGGAGAGCTCCTAACGAGCAGTACTTC	CASSLSSSGRAPNEQYF	TRBD2	TRBV27	TRBJ2-7	NA
TGTGCCAGCAGCCCCCGAGGCACCGGGGAGCTGTTTTTT	CASSPRGTGELFF	NA	TRBV11-3	TRBJ2-2	NA
TGTGCCAGCAGCCGGGAAGGGGGCTATGGCTACACCTTC	CASSREGGYGYTF	NA	TRBV11-2	TRBJ1-2	NA
TGTGCCAGCAGCCTAGCGGGGGCATACACTGAGCAGTTCTTC	CASSLAGAYTEQFF	TRBD2	TRBV7-8	TRBJ2-1	NA
TGCGCCAGCAGCCAAGACCCCTTTCCGGCGGGGACTGAAGCTTTCTTT	CASSQDPFPAGTEAFF	NA	TRBV4-1	TRBJ1-1	NA
TGCGCCAGCAGTCAACTTTCAAGCCCCACCTACGAGCAGTACTTC	CASSQLSSPTYEQYF	NA	TRBV4-1	TRBJ2-7	NA
TGTGCCAGCAGCCAAGATATAGGGGCCAAGGGTAATGAAAAACTGTTTTTT	CASSQDIGAKGNEKLFF	NA	TRBV4-2	TRBJ1-4	NA
TGCAGCGCCGGAGGGACAGATCCTTATCAGCCCCAGCATTTT	CSAGGTDPYQPQHF	TRBD1	TRBV29-1	TRBJ1-5	once
TGTGCCAGCAGCCCAGAGGTTAGAGAGCAGTACTTC	CASSPEVREQYF	NA	TRBV7-9	TRBJ2-7	once
TGTGCCAGCAGTCGGCCAGGGGGAGCCAAAAACACAGATACGCAGTATTTT	CASSRPGGAKNTDTQYF	TRBD1	TRBV2	TRBJ2-3	NA
TGTGCCAGCAGCGAGGACAGTCGCCTTCTGAACACTGAAGCTTTCTTT	CASSEDSRLLNTEAFF	NA	TRBV5-6	TRBJ1-1	NA
TGTGCCAGCAAGCCCGGCGGGACTAGCGGGGGGACTACCCAGTACTTC	CASKPGGTSGGTTQYF	TRBD2	TRBV27	TRBJ2-5	NA
TGCGCCAGCAGCCAAGATGTCCCGGACGGGACTACCTATGGCTACACCTTC	CASSQDVPDGTTYGYTF	NA	TRBV4-1	TRBJ1-2	NA
TGCGCCACCTCTATTGGAGGCGGGGGGGCCGAAAAGACCCAGTACTTC	CATSIGGGGAEKTQYF	TRBD2	TRBV5-1	TRBJ2-5	NA
TGTGCCAGCAGCCCGGGACAGCCGAACACCGGGGAGCTGTTTTTT	CASSPGQPNTGELFF	TRBD1	TRBV5-8	TRBJ2-2	NA
TGTGCCAGCAGTCAGACGGGACAGCCCCAGCATTTT	CASSQTGQPQHF	NA	TRBV7-9	TRBJ1-5	NA
TGTGCCAGCAGTTTATCAGGGACCTTAGGAGGGTTGAACACTGAAGCTTTCTTT	CASSLSGTLGGLNTEAFF	NA	TRBV28	TRBJ1-1	NA
TGTGCCAGCAGCGGTCAGTGGGACAGGGACGTTGAAGCTTTCTTT	CASSGQWDRDVEAFF	TRBD1	TRBV5-4	TRBJ1-1	NA
TGTGCCAGCAGCCTGAGCAGGGCCCCTCGAGAAAAACTGTTTTTT	CASSLSRAPREKLFF	NA	TRBV7-8	TRBJ1-4	NA
TGTGCCAGCAGCGAAACAGGAGCATCCGCTCCGACCTATGGCTACACCTTC	CASSETGASAPTYGYTF	NA	TRBV14	TRBJ1-2	NA
TGTGCCAGCAGCCAAGAGGCCGGGACAGCAGGGGGGCAAGAGACCCAGTACTTC	CASSQEAGTAGGQETQYF	NA	TRBV14	TRBJ2-5	NA
TGCAGCGTTAGGACAGGGTCTTCCTACGAGCAGTACTTC	CSVRTGSSYEQYF	TRBD1	TRBV29-1	TRBJ2-7	NA
TGCGCCAGCAGCCAGGCCTGGCTAGCGGAAGAGACCCAGTACTTC	CASSQAWLAEETQYF	TRBD2	TRBV4-3	TRBJ2-5	NA
TGCAGCGTTGCGCAGGGGGGCAATCAGCCCCAGCATTTT	CSVAQGGNQPQHF	TRBD1	TRBV29-1	TRBJ1-5	NA
TGTGCCAGCAGCTTCTTAGCGGGGGGGGGAAGCACAGATACGCAGTATTTT	CASSFLAGGGSTDTQYF	TRBD2	TRBV7-6	TRBJ2-3	NA
TGTGCCAGCTCACCACGTCTCGGACTAGCGGGCACAGATACGCAGTATTTT	CASSPRLGLAGTDTQYF	TRBD2	TRBV18	TRBJ2-3	NA
TGTGCCAGCAGTTTAACCAGCGGGGGGATAAACGGGGAGCTGTTTTTT	CASSLTSGGINGELFF	TRBD2	TRBV28	TRBJ2-2	NA
TGTGCCAGCAGCCAAGATTTCACCAGCTCTGGAAACACCATATATTTT	CASSQDFTSSGNTIYF	NA	TRBV4-2	TRBJ1-3	NA
TGTGCCAGCAGTTTAACTAGCGGGGGCCCTCTCATACCTACTAGCACAGATACGCAGTATTTT	CASSLTSGGPLIPTSTDTQYF	TRBD2	TRBV27	TRBJ2-3	NA
TGTGCCAGCAGTGAAAAAGGGGAGGCAGTTACGCAGTATTTT	CASSEKGEAVTQYF	NA	TRBV6-1	TRBJ2-3	NA
TGTGCCAGCAGCCTCCTCGGGGGAACCCAGTACTTC	CASSLLGGTQYF	NA	TRBV7-9	TRBJ2-5	NA
TGTGCCAGCAGTTACTCCCCAGGGCAGGGATCGGGCGAGCAGTACTTC	CASSYSPGQGSGEQYF	NA	TRBV6-5	TRBJ2-7	NA
TGTGCCACCGTACGCGGGGTATTCAGCTCTGGAAACACCATATATTTT	CATVRGVFSSGNTIYF	NA	TRBV19	TRBJ1-3	NA
TGTGCCAGCAGTCAATCTCGGAGGTCACCCCTCCACTTT	CASSQSRRSPLHF	NA	TRBV6-5	TRBJ1-6	NA
TGTGCCAGCACCTTTAAGGAGGGAGGGAACACCGGGGAGCTGTTTTTT	CASTFKEGGNTGELFF	NA	TRBV7-6	TRBJ2-2	NA
TGTGCCAGCAGCCCACAAGGGGGCCGAGGTGAAGCTTTCTTT	CASSPQGGRGEAFF	TRBD1	TRBV7-3	TRBJ1-1	NA
TGTGCCAGCAGGAAGAGACAGGGTTGGAACTATGGCTACACCTTC	CASRKRQGWNYGYTF	TRBD1	TRBV6-5	TRBJ1-2	NA
TGTGCCAGCAAACCCTTAGGCGGGGGGGCCACTAATGAGCAGTTCTTC	CASKPLGGGATNEQFF	TRBD2	TRBV28	TRBJ2-1	NA
TGTGCCAGCACGGACAGCTCTGGAAACACCATATATTTT	CASTDSSGNTIYF	NA	TRBV18	TRBJ1-3	NA
TGTGCCAGCAGCACCCGGGACAGGGGTAACTATGGCTACACCTTC	CASSTRDRGNYGYTF	TRBD1	TRBV5-8	TRBJ1-2	NA
TGTGCCTGGAGTGTAAAGGGGCTACAGGGCTACACCTTC	CAWSVKGLQGYTF	NA	TRBV30	TRBJ1-2	NA
TGTGCCAGCAGTTACTCAGGGAAGGGAGAACCCTATGGCTACACCTTC	CASSYSGKGEPYGYTF	NA	TRBV6-6	TRBJ1-2	NA
TGTGCCAGCATTACGACAGGTACTGAAGCTTTCTTT	CASITTGTEAFF	NA	TRBV28	TRBJ1-1	NA
TGTGCCAGCAGCTTACCAGGGGAGAACACTGAAGCTTTCTTT	CASSLPGENTEAFF	NA	TRBV7-3	TRBJ1-1	NA
TGTGCCAGCAGCCAGAGACAGGGAGGCGAAAAACTGTTTTTT	CASSQRQGGEKLFF	TRBD1	TRBV6-1	TRBJ1-4	NA